A single sample is the source of the 20 T cell receptor beta chains below, sequenced in a study of blood T cell repertoires in COVID-19. The assay was immunoSEQ multiplex PCR, and TCRdb's table has in-frame clones only and misses some. The sample consists of fewer than 85,000 clones, about 80% of them appearing once. Sequenced sample: peripheral blood. These receptors were collected from a woman in her seventies with acute or convalescent COVID-19.

This chain joins TRBV27 and TRBJ2-3, with TRBD2 matching 7 bases. The CDR3 spans 18 residues. Trimming removed 5 bases from V and 3 bases from J; junction bases left unmatched: 17. The V gene's germline CDR1 is MNHEY and CDR2 SMNVEV (reference sequence). The DNA for the CDR3 is TGTGCCAGCAGTGCCCGGGGACGGGGGGTACGGGGTACAGATACGCAGTATTTT. Its translation: CASSARGRGVRGTDTQYF.

V and J are TRBV6-2 or TRBV6-3 and TRBJ1-5; D is possibly TRBD1 (5 bases). Germline V gene sequence: CDR1 MNHEY, CDR2 SVGEGT. V shed 0 bases and J shed 0 bases, with 15 bases lying between them. The CDR3 spans 18 residues. The CDR3 sequence: CASSYSPTQGSSNQPQHF. CDR3 DNA sequence: TGTGCCAGCAGTTACTCGCCCACCCAGGGATCTAGCAATCAGCCCCAGCATTTT.

The chain combines TRBV3-1 (or the pseudogene TRBV3-2) with TRBJ1-2; D possibly corresponds to TRBD1 (5 bases). In germline, CDR1 is LGHDT, CDR2 YNNKEL (reference sequence). Between the trimmed V and J ends, which lost 0 bases and 2 bases, there was a span of 10 bases. The CDR3 sequence is 15 residues long. As DNA, the CDR3 is TGTGCCAGCAGCCAAGAAGCAGGGTCAAACTATGGCTACACCTTC. Translated, it gives CASSQEAGSNYGYTF.

This sequence joins TRBV6-2 or TRBV6-3 and TRBJ1-5, with TRBD1 identical over 7 bases. V lost 6 bases and J lost 8; bases outside the gene matches: 19. This CDR3 region has 17 residues. CDR1 is MNHEY, CDR2 SVGEGT, per germline. This CDR3 is CASSSFWVLTGTKPQHF. DNA for the CDR3: TGTGCCAGCAGCTCATTCTGGGTGTTGACAGGGACAAAGCCCCAGCATTTT.

The chain recombines TRBV19 with TRBJ1-2; TRBD1 aligns across 9 bases. V dropped 8 bases and J dropped 5; count of bases not matched to a gene: 3. The CDR3 sequence is 12 residues long. In germline, CDR1 is LNHDA, CDR2 SQIVND (reference sequence). CDR3 nucleotide sequence: TGTGCCAGTGGAGGGACAGGGTATGGCTACACCTTC. Protein: CASGGTGYGYTF.

The chain combines TRBV19 with TRBJ1-5; a weak D match, TRBD1 (6 bases). Between the trimmed V and J ends, which lost 1 base and 4 bases, there was a span of 14 bases. The CDR3 is 16 residues long. The germline gives CDR1 LNHDA, CDR2 SQIVND (reference sequence). The CDR3 DNA reads TGTGCCAGTAGTATAGCCCGACAGGTTGGGAATCAGCCCCAGCATTTT. Translating it yields CASSIARQVGNQPQHF. The full variable domain, its missing parts supplied by reference TRBV19 and TRBJ1-5, is DGGITQSPKYLFRKEGQNVTLSCEQNLNHDAMYWYRQDPGQGLRLIYYSQIVNDFQKGDIAEGYSVSREKKESFPLTVTSAQKNPTAFYLCASSIARQVGNQPQHFGDGTRLSIL.

CDR3 DNA sequence: TGTGCCAGCAGCCCGTACAGGGGATGGAACACTGAAGCTTTCTTT. It specifies CASSPYRGWNTEAFF. The chain links TRBV3-1 (or the pseudogene TRBV3-2) to TRBJ1-1; 7 bases fit TRBD1. This CDR3 has 15 amino acids. Trimming took 4 bases from V and 1 from J; bases not matched to a gene: 6. Germline V gives CDR1 LGHDT, CDR2 YNNKEL (reference sequence).

This clone occurred a few times. The chain couples TRBV5-6 to TRBJ1-3; unclear D gene. The CDR3 contains 13 residues. CDR1 SGHDT and CDR2 YYEEEE come from the germline V gene. Trimming took 6 bases from V and 4 from J, leaving 11 bases between them. CDR3 in amino acids: CASTLGPGNTIYF. The CDR3 DNA reads TGTGCCAGCACCCTTGGCCCGGGAAACACCATATATTTT.

The chain couples TRBV5-1 to TRBJ1-2; 9 nucleotides agree with TRBD1. Germline lookup yields CDR1 SGHRS and CDR2 YFSETQ. V lost 4 bases, J lost 7 bases, and 5 bases stayed unmatched. The CDR3 consists of 13 residues. The CDR3 nucleotides are TGCGCCAGCAGCCCGGGGACAGGGTTTGGCTACACCTTC. Its protein is CASSPGTGFGYTF.

The rearrangement uses TRBV19 and TRBJ1-5; D is unresolved. This CDR3 is built from 17 residues. Trimming pared 5 bases from V and 0 bases from J, leaving 17 bases between. Germline CDR1 LNHDA, CDR2 SQIVND (reference sequence). CDR3 bases: TGTGCCAGTAGTCCCTCTCGTTCCGGGAGTAGCAATCAGCCCCAGCATTTT. It encodes CASSPSRSGSSNQPQHF.

The V call is TRBV28, the J call TRBJ1-2; 8 positions agree with TRBD1. The CDR3 spans 17 residues. Germline assignment: CDR1 MDHEN and CDR2 SYDVKM. J gave up 3 bases and V 4 bases, and 13 bases lay outside the gene matches. The CDR3 sequence is CASSSPRGLFVDYGYTF. The DNA for the CDR3 is TGTGCCAGCAGTTCCCCCAGGGGGCTTTTTGTGGACTATGGCTACACCTTC.

The J gene is TRBJ2-7, the V gene TRBV4-2; D ambiguous. This CDR3 has 14 amino acids. From germline, CDR1 is LGHNA and CDR2 YNFKEQ. Trimming shortened V by 3 bases and J by 7 bases, and 16 bases separated the two germline ends. CDR3 nucleotide sequence: TGTGCCAGCAGCCAGGCCACTGTGACACCGGAGCAGTACTTC. Translating gives CASSQATVTPEQYF.

The chain is built from TRBV28 and TRBJ1-1; weak D call: TRBD1 (5 bases). Germline V lookup: CDR1 MDHEN, CDR2 SYDVKM. The V end was cut by 4 bases, the J end by 6 bases, with 9 bases between. This CDR3 is 12 amino acids long. CDR3 loop: CASSYRGAEAFF. CDR3 nucleotide sequence: TGTGCCAGCAGTTACCGGGGGGCTGAAGCTTTCTTT. Full variable domain (missing parts from reference TRBV28 and TRBJ1-1): DVKVTQSSRYLVKRTGEKVFLECVQDMDHENMFWYRQDPGLGLRLIYFSYDVKMKEKGDIPEGYSVSREKKERFSLILESASTNQTSMYLCASSYRGAEAFFGQGTRLTVV.

This sequence joins TRBV27 and TRBJ1-1; TRBD1 aligns across 7 bases. The CDR3 runs to 14 residues. Germline V gene data show CDR1 as MNHEY and CDR2 as SMNVEV (reference sequence). The trim removed 5 bases at V and 1 base at J, leaving 4 bases unmatched. The DNA of the CDR3 is TGTGCCAGCAGTCCGGGACAGCCGAACACTGAAGCTTTCTTT. It encodes CASSPGQPNTEAFF.

This clone was observed at least ten times. V usage is TRBV6-4 and J usage is TRBJ2-3; D perhaps matches TRBD1 (5 bases). CDR3 length equals 13 residues. Trimming removed 0 bases from V and 5 bases from J, with 6 bases in between. Germline CDR1 is MRHNA and CDR2 is SNTAGT. The CDR3 coding sequence is TGTGCCAGCAGTGACTCGGGGCGAGATACGCAGTATTTT. As protein: CASSDSGRDTQYF.

The genes are TRBV5-1 and TRBJ1-3; the D is unclear. This CDR3 region has 14 residues. The V end was cut by 2 bases, the J end by 0 bases, with 6 bases between. Germline assignment: CDR1 SGHRS and CDR2 YFSETQ. The CDR3 DNA sequence: TGCGCCAGCAGCTTATCCCTCTCTGGAAACACCATATATTTT. Protein sequence: CASSLSLSGNTIYF. The full variable domain, its missing parts supplied by reference TRBV5-1 and TRBJ1-3, is KAGVTQTPRYLIKTRGQQVTLSCSPISGHRSVSWYQQTPGQGLQFLFEYFSETQRNKGNFPGRFSGRQFSNSRSEMNVSTLELGDSALYLCASSLSLSGNTIYFGEGSWLTVV.

The chain links TRBV5-5 to TRBJ2-3; D uncertain. Germline loops: CDR1 SGHKS, CDR2 YYEKEE (reference sequence). CDR3 length equals 11 residues. The V end was cut by 2 bases, the J end by 5 bases, with 3 bases between. CDR3 nucleotides: TGTGCCAGCAGCTTCCGAGATACGCAGTATTTT. As protein: CASSFRDTQYF.

The chain carries TRBV28 and TRBJ1-2, with a weak D call TRBD1 (6 bases). The CDR3 is 16 amino acids. V gave up 6 bases and J gave up 0 bases, with 17 bases separating them. From germline, CDR1 is MDHEN and CDR2 SYDVKM. The chain's CDR3 is CASRPIPGTSNYGYTF. CDR3 bases: TGTGCCAGCAGACCAATACCCGGGACATCTAACTATGGCTACACCTTC.

This clone was recorded once. The chain joins TRBV7-8 to TRBJ1-6, with a tentative D call TRBD1 (5 bases). Germline CDR1 reads SGHVS; CDR2 reads FQNEAQ. V was cut by 2 bases and J by 7 bases, with 21 bases left in between. This CDR3 is 18 amino acids long. The CDR3: CASSLMGKGAGQNSPLHF. DNA of the CDR3: TGTGCCAGCAGCTTAATGGGAAAAGGGGCGGGGCAAAATTCACCCCTCCACTTT.

The chain carries TRBV12-5 and TRBJ1-1; 11 bases line up with TRBD1. Trimming removed 6 bases from V and 0 bases from J; junction bases left unmatched: 6. This CDR3 has 16 amino acids. Looked up from germline, CDR1 is LGHNT and CDR2 is FRNRAP. The DNA for the CDR3 is TGTGCTAGTGGCCCCGGGACAGGGGGTATGAACACTGAAGCTTTCTTT. This translates into CASGPGTGGMNTEAFF.